This T cell receptor (beta chain) was observed in a study of naive and memory T cell subsets. Germline V CDR1 and CDR2: LNHDA, SQIVND (reference sequence). This CDR3 has 19 residues. V was pared by 4 bases and J by 2 bases, with 14 bases of the junction left unmatched. In its sample, this clonotype was seen a few times. Two oligonucleotides, mixed equimolar, formed the beta constant-region primer covering TRBC1 and TRBC2. Four rounds of PCR amplified the ligated cDNA using nested alpha and beta constant-region primers plus SP2. TCRdb ran MiXCR on the UMI-ligation and nested PCR reads and lists one entry per CDR3 protein. The sample yields more than 100,000 distinct CDR3 sequences, about 36% seen once.

The sequenced sample was central memory CD4+ T cells from blood. This TCR was recovered from a human donor in good health. This sequence joins TRBV19 and TRBJ2-5; TRBD2 aligns across 12 bases. The CDR3 sequence is CASSKTSGSGEPLQETQYF. The CDR3 coding sequence is TGTGCCAGTAGTAAGACTAGCGGGAGTGGGGAACCTCTTCAAGAGACCCAGTACTTC.